Listed below are T cell receptor beta chains from one sample, sequenced in a study of blood T cell repertoires in COVID-19. Sequencing was performed with immunoSEQ multiplex PCR; in TCRdb, only in-frame clones are kept and a portion is missing. The sample lists about 60,000 clones; about 91% were seen once. The material sequenced was peripheral blood. The source is a woman at least 80 years old with active COVID-19. The CDR3 runs from the conserved cysteine through the conserved F or W. Fields, in order: V gene, D gene, J gene, clone size, CDR3 protein, CDR3 DNA. A D gene is named only where the DNA matches it firmly. Expanded clones are given a class, and other clones once, few, many or no size at all.

TRBV6-2/TRBV6-3	-	TRBJ2-7	-	CASSPGVLQGGDEQYF	TGTGCCAGCAGCCCGGGGGTTTTACAGGGTGGCGACGAGCAGTACTTC
TRBV4-1	TRBD1	TRBJ1-5	-	CASSQGPGQGRQPQHF	TGCGCCAGCAGCCAAGGTCCGGGACAGGGGCGTCAGCCCCAGCATTTT
TRBV7-2	TRBD2	TRBJ2-5	-	CASSLVSGGVAETQYF	TGTGCCAGCAGCTTAGTGAGCGGGGGGGTCGCAGAGACCCAGTACTTC
TRBV27	TRBD1	TRBJ1-2	-	CASSPRQGYGYTF	TGTGCCAGCAGTCCCCGACAGGGCTATGGCTACACCTTC
TRBV6-5	-	TRBJ1-3	-	CASRLGGTSGNTIYF	TGTGCCAGCCGCTTAGGCGGCACCTCTGGAAACACCATATATTTT
TRBV6-4	TRBD1	TRBJ2-1	once	CASSLTGGEDEQFF	TGTGCCAGCAGTCTGACAGGGGGTGAAGATGAGCAGTTCTTC
TRBV9	-	TRBJ2-1	-	CASRGSSYNEQFF	TGTGCCAGCAGGGGGAGCTCCTACAATGAGCAGTTCTTC
TRBV18	-	TRBJ2-2	-	CASSPSAGELFF	TGTGCCAGCTCTCCTAGCGCCGGGGAGCTGTTTTTT
TRBV15	-	TRBJ1-5	-	CATSRVGQGGQPQHF	TGTGCCACCAGCAGAGTAGGGCAGGGCGGTCAGCCCCAGCATTTT
TRBV28	-	TRBJ1-2	-	CASSLSPDSFGYTF	TGTGCCAGCAGTTTATCCCCTGACTCTTTCGGCTACACCTTC
TRBV3-1/TRBV3-2	TRBD1	TRBJ2-5	-	CASSLRQGGEAQYF	TGTGCCAGCAGCCTCCGACAGGGCGGAGAGGCCCAGTACTTC
TRBV28	TRBD2	TRBJ2-5	-	CASRVGHGEGQETQYF	TGTGCCAGCAGGGTGGGTCACGGGGAGGGACAAGAGACCCAGTACTTC
TRBV7-2	TRBD2	TRBJ2-7	-	CASSQRDGGGYEQYF	TGTGCCAGCAGCCAGAGGGACGGGGGGGGCTACGAGCAGTACTTC
TRBV28	-	TRBJ2-5	-	CASSLGHIGETQYF	TGTGCCAGCAGTTTAGGGCATATTGGGGAGACCCAGTACTTC
TRBV4-2	TRBD1	TRBJ2-5	-	CASSQGTGEETQYF	TGTGCCAGCAGCCAAGGGACAGGGGAAGAGACCCAGTACTTC
TRBV9	TRBD2	TRBJ2-3	-	CASSVVAGGPEDTQYF	TGTGCCAGCAGCGTAGTAGCGGGGGGGCCGGAAGATACGCAGTATTTT
TRBV3-1/TRBV3-2	-	TRBJ2-5	-	CASSQMLDSLETQYF	TGTGCCAGCAGCCAAATGCTTGATAGCTTGGAGACCCAGTACTTC
TRBV5-4	-	TRBJ1-4	-	CASSLTASDEKLFF	TGTGCCAGCAGCTTGACAGCCTCTGATGAAAAACTGTTTTTT
TRBV5-6	TRBD2	TRBJ2-2	-	CASRRFPGLAANTGELFF	TGTGCCAGCAGACGATTCCCGGGACTAGCGGCTAACACCGGGGAGCTGTTTTTT
TRBV5-6	-	TRBJ2-3	-	CASTLLGRTDTQYF	TGTGCCAGCACGCTCTTGGGCCGCACAGATACGCAGTATTTT
TRBV7-2	TRBD1	TRBJ2-7	-	CASSTSGTGDREQYF	TGTGCCAGCAGCACATCCGGGACAGGGGACCGAGAGCAGTACTTC
TRBV3-1/TRBV3-2	TRBD2	TRBJ2-1	-	CASSQERGGQGNEQFF	TGTGCCAGCAGCCAAGAGCGGGGGGGCCAGGGCAATGAGCAGTTCTTC
TRBV6-1	-	TRBJ1-4	-	CASSERGAGEKLFF	TGTGCCAGCAGTGAGAGGGGTGCGGGAGAAAAACTGTTTTTT
TRBV18	-	TRBJ2-5	-	CASSPAGARETQYF	TGTGCCAGCTCACCTGCAGGGGCGAGGGAGACCCAGTACTTC
TRBV18	-	TRBJ2-2	-	CASSLDEGSGELFF	TGTGCCAGCTCATTAGACGAGGGATCCGGGGAGCTGTTTTTT
TRBV20-1	TRBD1	TRBJ1-2	-	CSASLQGARQGYTF	TGCAGTGCTAGTTTACAGGGGGCGCGACAAGGCTACACCTTC
TRBV9	-	TRBJ2-1	-	CASSVTSYNEQFF	TGTGCCAGCAGCGTCACCAGCTACAATGAGCAGTTCTTC
TRBV14	TRBD2	TRBJ2-5	-	CASSQMGLAVLQETQYF	TGTGCCAGCAGCCAAATGGGGCTAGCGGTCCTCCAAGAGACCCAGTACTTC
TRBV28	-	TRBJ2-3	once	CASSSPGIGTDTQYF	TGTGCCAGCAGTTCACCAGGGATCGGCACAGATACGCAGTATTTT
TRBV19	TRBD2	TRBJ2-1	-	CASSIRRTSGGAADEQFF	TGTGCCAGTAGTATACGCCGGACTAGCGGGGGGGCCGCGGATGAGCAGTTCTTC
TRBV18	-	TRBJ1-2	once	CASSPVGVHSDGYTF	TGTGCCAGCTCACCAGTCGGAGTCCACTCGGATGGCTACACCTTC